The TCR beta chain described here comes from a study of blood T cells in healthy people across ages. Points from the study as a whole: Per million T cells, the diversity of TCR beta decreased roughly linearly as age advanced.

Primed by a sample-barcoded 5' primer and a J-beta primer mix, a second PCR proceeded for about 7 to 11 cycles. TCRdb redid the calling of the 5' RACE reads with MiXCR, one entry per CDR3 protein. The repertoire holds approximately 700,000 distinct CDR3 sequences, with less than 40% as singletons. This clonotype has ten or more counts. Its cognate antigen is unknown. This CDR3 region has 15 residues. Germline CDR1 and CDR2: DFQATT and SNEGSKA (reference sequence). V lost 6 bases and J lost 6, with 23 bases in between. The sequence was obtained from a woman older than 75 in good health. The chain uses TRBV20-1 and TRBJ1-1, with D maybe TRBD1 (5 bases). Material for sequencing was blood. The chain's CDR3 is CSAPWDGGGVAEAFF. DNA of the CDR3: TGCAGTGCCCCCTGGGACGGCGGGGGGGTGGCTGAAGCTTTCTTT.